This is a list of T cell receptor beta chains from one sample in a study of cytomegalovirus exposure and HLA in healthy donors. The assay was immunoSEQ multiplex PCR, and TCRdb's table has in-frame clones only and misses some. This table holds some 110,000 clones, 60% to 75% found once. Sequencing used PBMCs. The origin of the receptors is a woman in her fifties or sixties in good health and CMV-seropositive. Each CDR3 is given with its conserved first and last residue. The order of the fields is J gene, clone size, D gene, V gene, CDR3 length, CDR3 DNA, CDR3 protein. A D gene is named only where the DNA matches it firmly. The size field is filled for only some rows; it gives once, few, many or a size class.

>TRBJ1-4|once|-|TRBV5-1|15
TGCGCCAGCAGACCGCTGACAGCAACTAATGAAAAACTGTTTTTT
CASRPLTATNEKLFF
>TRBJ2-3|few|TRBD2|TRBV7-6|16
TGTGCCAGCAGCCCGGGACTAGCGGGCCCTACAGATACGCAGTATTTT
CASSPGLAGPTDTQYF
>TRBJ2-1|-|-|TRBV15|17
TGTGCCACCAGCAGAGATCGAAACCGAGGGACTTACAATGAGCAGTTCTTC
CATSRDRNRGTYNEQFF
>TRBJ1-6|few|-|TRBV4-1|16
TGCGCCAGCAGCCAAGATTCGTCACGGTTTAATTCACCCCTCCACTTT
CASSQDSSRFNSPLHF
>TRBJ1-2|-|-|TRBV11-2|13
TGTGCCAGCAGCTTAGTGGCTGCAAACGGCTACACCTTC
CASSLVAANGYTF
>TRBJ2-3|-|-|TRBV5-1|18
TGCGCCAGCAGCTTGGCTTTCAGGGGGACTTTCCCCACAGATACGCAGTATTTT
CASSLAFRGTFPTDTQYF
>TRBJ2-7|-|TRBD1|TRBV28|16
TGTGCCAGCAGCCTGGCCGGTGGGACAGGGGTCTACGAGCAGTACTTC
CASSLAGGTGVYEQYF
>TRBJ2-7|-|TRBD2|TRBV27|14
TGTGCCCCCCGAGAGACTAGCGGGGAGCGCGGGCAGTACTTC
CAPRETSGERGQYF
>TRBJ2-2|-|TRBD1|TRBV29-1|14
TGCAGCATAAGACAGGGGGTTAGTACCGGGGAGCTGTTTTTT
CSIRQGVSTGELFF
>TRBJ1-6|few|-|TRBV28|12
TGTGCCAGCAGTTTATTTGGGGGGCCCCTCCACTTT
CASSLFGGPLHF
>TRBJ1-1|-|TRBD1|TRBV5-1|13
TGCGCCAGCAGAGTACAGGGGATACCTGAAGCTTTCTTT
CASRVQGIPEAFF
>TRBJ1-6|-|-|TRBV23-1|15
TGCGCCAGCAAAAGAGGCATAGTTAAAAATTCACCCCTCCACTTT
CASKRGIVKNSPLHF
>TRBJ2-3|few|TRBD2|TRBV7-9|17
TGTTCCAGCAGCTCCGGACTAGCGGGGGCTCTGGGAGATACGCAGTATTTT
CSSSSGLAGALGDTQYF
>TRBJ1-2|-|-|TRBV15|15
TGTGCCACCAGCAGACCAGGGGCAGTCAAGTATGGCTACACCTTC
CATSRPGAVKYGYTF
>TRBJ1-2|-|-|TRBV12-5|15
TGTGCTAGTGGTTTGGTACCAAACAGTCTCTATGGCTACACCTTC
CASGLVPNSLYGYTF
>TRBJ1-5|-|TRBD1|TRBV19|14
TGTGCCACCACACAGGGGATGAGCAATCAGCCCCAGCATTTT
CATTQGMSNQPQHF
>TRBJ1-2|-|-|TRBV14|13
TGTGCCAGCAGCCAACAAGGTTCACAGCTCTACACCTTC
CASSQQGSQLYTF
>TRBJ2-1|-|-|TRBV6-5|13
TGTGCCAGTCACGGGAGCTCCTACAATGAGCAGTTCTTC
CASHGSSYNEQFF
>TRBJ2-2|-|TRBD2|TRBV11-2|17
TGTGCCAGCAGCCGTCGTGTCACTAGCGGGGGATACGGGGAGCTGTTTTTT
CASSRRVTSGGYGELFF
>TRBJ1-1|-|-|TRBV29-1|13
TGCAGCGTTGCCGGCGGGACGAACACTGAAGCTTTCTTT
CSVAGGTNTEAFF
>TRBJ2-1|-|TRBD2|TRBV2|14
TGTGCCAGCAACCAGCGGGGGGGCCTCAATGAGCAGTTCTTC
CASNQRGGLNEQFF
>TRBJ1-2|-|-|TRBV7-2|13
TGTGCCAGCACCCCCCTTGTCCTCTATGGCTACACCTTC
CASTPLVLYGYTF
>TRBJ1-3|-|-|TRBV6-5|14
TGTGCCAGCGGTGTGGGCGGGAGCGTAAACACCATATATTTT
CASGVGGSVNTIYF
>TRBJ1-2|-|TRBD1|TRBV7-2|15
TGTGCCAGCAGCCCGACAGGGGGCATTAACTATGGCTACACCTTC
CASSPTGGINYGYTF
>TRBJ2-5|-|-|TRBV7-8|15
TGTGCCAGCAGCGCCCCATACAGGCTTGCCTATGAGCAGTACTTC
CASSAPYRLAYEQYF
>TRBJ2-7|-|TRBD1|TRBV30|14
TGTGCCTGGAGCGGGACAGGGGGCGGCTACGAGCAGTACTTC
CAWSGTGGGYEQYF
>TRBJ2-3|-|TRBD2|TRBV28|17
TGTGCCAGCAGTTTAACGGGAGGCATTCCCGGCACAGATACGCAGTATTTT
CASSLTGGIPGTDTQYF
>TRBJ1-1|-|-|TRBV12-2|15
TGTGCAAGTCGCTTGGTAGGGGGGGATGACACTGAAGCTTTCTTT
CASRLVGGDDTEAFF
>TRBJ2-3|-|TRBD1|TRBV5-1|17
TGCGCCAGCAGCACCTCGGGACAGGGCTGGCCTACAGATACGCAGTATTTT
CASSTSGQGWPTDTQYF
>TRBJ2-5|-|-|TRBV11-2|15
TGTGCCAGCAGCCCCGGAGGGTCGGGTGGGGAGACCCAGTACTTC
CASSPGGSGGETQYF
>TRBJ2-5|-|-|TRBV30|13
TGTGCCTGGGCGGGACCAAAAGGGGAGACCCAGTACTTC
CAWAGPKGETQYF
>TRBJ2-1|few|-|TRBV1|14
TGCACCAGCAGCCAGGGCGGACAAGACAATGAGCAGTTCTTC
CTSSQGGQDNEQFF
>TRBJ2-2|-|-|TRBV6-5|16
TGTGCCAGCAGTTACTCGAGCGGTTTCATCGCCGGGGAGCTGTTTTTT
CASSYSSGFIAGELFF
>TRBJ1-3|-|-|TRBV28|12
TGTGCCAGCAGTCATCAGGGAAACACCATATATTTT
CASSHQGNTIYF
>TRBJ2-7|-|TRBD1|TRBV5-1|15
TGCGCCAGCAGCTTGAGGGGGCCGGGTTCCTACGAGCAGTACTTC
CASSLRGPGSYEQYF
>TRBJ2-2|few|-|TRBV5-1|14
TGCGCCAGCAGCTTCGGCGGGGAAACCGGGGAGCTGTTTTTT
CASSFGGETGELFF
>TRBJ1-5|-|TRBD1|TRBV19|14
TGTGCCAGTACTGACAGGGGGGGCAATCAGCCCCAGCATTTT
CASTDRGGNQPQHF
>TRBJ2-6|-|-|TRBV5-1|14
TGCGCCAGCAGCTACAGGTTTGGGGCCAACGTCCTGACTTTC
CASSYRFGANVLTF
>TRBJ2-5|-|-|TRBV7-2|13
TGTGCCAGCAGCGGAGGTGGAGGGGAGACCCAGTACTTC
CASSGGGGETQYF
>TRBJ1-5|-|-|TRBV27|14
TGTGCCAGCAGTTTGAGGGCGCCGGATCAGCCCCAGCATTTT
CASSLRAPDQPQHF
>TRBJ1-5|-|-|TRBV28|13
TGTGCCAGCAATCTCTACCGCAATCAGCCCCAGCATTTT
CASNLYRNQPQHF
>TRBJ1-2|-|TRBD1|TRBV6-5|12
TGTGCCAGCAGTAAGACAGGGCCTGGCTACACCTTC
CASSKTGPGYTF